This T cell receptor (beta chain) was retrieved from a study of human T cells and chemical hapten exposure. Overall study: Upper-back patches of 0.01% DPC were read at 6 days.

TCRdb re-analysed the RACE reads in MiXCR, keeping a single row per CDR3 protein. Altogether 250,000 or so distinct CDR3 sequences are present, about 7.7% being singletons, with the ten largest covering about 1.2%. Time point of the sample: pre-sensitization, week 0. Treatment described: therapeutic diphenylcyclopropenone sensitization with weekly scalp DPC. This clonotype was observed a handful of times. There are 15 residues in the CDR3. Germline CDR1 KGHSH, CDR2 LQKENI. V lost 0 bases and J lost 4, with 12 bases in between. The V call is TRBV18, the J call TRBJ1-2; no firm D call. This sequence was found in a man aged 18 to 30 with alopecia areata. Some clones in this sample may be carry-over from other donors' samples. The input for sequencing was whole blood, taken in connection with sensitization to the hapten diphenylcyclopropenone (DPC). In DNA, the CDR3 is TGTGCCAGCTCACCACCCCCGGGCAGCACCTATGGCTACACCTTC. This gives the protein CASSPPPGSTYGYTF.